One TCR beta chain is described in this entry. Its antigen is not known. This specimen belongs to a study of a mutant IDH1 vaccine in newly diagnosed glioma. The overall study: Either 4-6 weeks after radiotherapy alone or alongside temozolomide, vaccination was begun. Mean patient age was about 44 years; about 62% were male and 37.5% female. Before enrollment, the patients had been treated with radiotherapy alone, temozolomide alone, or both together. Most of them had received both.

Study-wide results and limits: The study observed vaccine-induced immune responses in 90% to 95% of patients.

Germline CDR1 reads SQVTM; CDR2 reads ANQGSEA. The CDR3 runs 13 residues. With 6 bases removed from V and 10 bases from J, the gap between germline ends came to 21 bases. Produced via immunoSEQ multiplex PCR; TCRdb's table is partial and in-frame only. The sample contains 25,000 to 35,000 clones, 87% of which appear only once. The time point here: week 5, during vaccination. Doses comprised 300 ug of mutant IDH1 20-mer peptide each, plus topical imiquimod. The chain combines TRBV29-1 with TRBJ1-1, with a tentative D call TRBD1 (5 bases). The receptor's source is a woman between 40 and 55 years old with glioma. Some clones in this sample may be carry-over from other donors' samples. This sample comprised peripheral blood mononuclear cells (PBMCs), obtained from a glioma patient whose treatment included an IDH1 peptide vaccine. The CDR3 loop reads CSVFTGTHRVAFF. CDR3 DNA: TGCAGCGTCTTCACCGGGACCCACCGTGTAGCTTTCTTT.